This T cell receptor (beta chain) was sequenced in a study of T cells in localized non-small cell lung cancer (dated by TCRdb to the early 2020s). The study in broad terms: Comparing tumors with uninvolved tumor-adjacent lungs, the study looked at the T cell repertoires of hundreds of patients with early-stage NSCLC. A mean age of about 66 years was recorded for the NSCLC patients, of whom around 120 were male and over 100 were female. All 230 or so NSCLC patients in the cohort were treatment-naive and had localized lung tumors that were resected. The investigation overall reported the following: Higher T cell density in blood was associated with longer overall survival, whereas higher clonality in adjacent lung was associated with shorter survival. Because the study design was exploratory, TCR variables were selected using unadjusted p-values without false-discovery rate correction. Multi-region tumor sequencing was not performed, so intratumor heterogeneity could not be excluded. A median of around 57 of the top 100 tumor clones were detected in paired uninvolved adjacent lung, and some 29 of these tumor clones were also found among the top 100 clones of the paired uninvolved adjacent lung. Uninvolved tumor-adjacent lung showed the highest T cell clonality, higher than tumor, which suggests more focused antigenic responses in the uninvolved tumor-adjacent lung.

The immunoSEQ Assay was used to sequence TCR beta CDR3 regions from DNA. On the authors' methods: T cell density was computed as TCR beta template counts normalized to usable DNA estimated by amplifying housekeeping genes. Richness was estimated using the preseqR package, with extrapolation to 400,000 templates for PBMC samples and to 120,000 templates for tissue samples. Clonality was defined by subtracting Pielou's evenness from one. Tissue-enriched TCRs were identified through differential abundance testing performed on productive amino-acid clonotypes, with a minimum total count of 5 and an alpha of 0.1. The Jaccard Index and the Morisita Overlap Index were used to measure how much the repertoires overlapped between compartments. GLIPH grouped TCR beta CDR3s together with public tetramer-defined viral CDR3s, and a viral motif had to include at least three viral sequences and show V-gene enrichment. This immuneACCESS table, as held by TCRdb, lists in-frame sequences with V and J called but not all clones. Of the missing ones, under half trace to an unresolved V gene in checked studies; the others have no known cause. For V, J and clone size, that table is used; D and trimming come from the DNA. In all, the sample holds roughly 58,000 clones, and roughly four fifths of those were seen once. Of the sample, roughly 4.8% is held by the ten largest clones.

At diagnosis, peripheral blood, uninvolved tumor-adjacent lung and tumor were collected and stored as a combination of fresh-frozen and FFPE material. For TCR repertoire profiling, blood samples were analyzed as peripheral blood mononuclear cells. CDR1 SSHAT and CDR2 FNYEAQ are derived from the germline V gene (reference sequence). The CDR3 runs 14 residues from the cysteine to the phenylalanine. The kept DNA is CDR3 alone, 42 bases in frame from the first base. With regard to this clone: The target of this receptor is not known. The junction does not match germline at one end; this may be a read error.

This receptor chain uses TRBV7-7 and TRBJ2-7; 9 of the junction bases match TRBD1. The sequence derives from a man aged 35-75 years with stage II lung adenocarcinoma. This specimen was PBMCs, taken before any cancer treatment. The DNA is TGTGCTAGCAGCACGACAGGGGGTTCCGACGAGCAGTACTTC. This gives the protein CASSTTGGSDEQYF. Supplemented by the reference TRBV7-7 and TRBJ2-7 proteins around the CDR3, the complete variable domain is GAGVSQSPRYKVTKRGQDVTLRCDPISSHATLYWYQQALGQGPEFLTYFNYEAQPDKSGLPSDRFSAERPEGSISTLTIQRTEQRDSAMYRCASSTTGGSDEQYFGPGTRLTVT.